This TCR beta chain is from a study of blood T cells in healthy people across ages. Trimming removed 6 bases from V and 2 bases from J; junction bases left unmatched: 4. The V gene's germline CDR1 is MDHEN and CDR2 SYDVKM. This CDR3 spans 15 amino acids. A second about 7 to 11 cycle PCR used barcoded and J-beta primers. Tagging of each cDNA molecule was performed by a template-switch adaptor with 12 random nucleotides. TCRdb passed the 5' RACE reads through MiXCR, listing each CDR3 protein once. The sample lists approximately 820,000 distinct CDR3 sequences; approximately 44% were seen once. The sequenced sample was blood. This TCR was sampled from a man between 60 and 75 years old in good health. The chain couples TRBV28 to TRBJ2-7; 13 positions agree with TRBD2. CDR3 sequence reads: CASSPGTSGAYEQYF. CDR3 DNA sequence: TGTGCCAGCAGCCCCGGGACTAGCGGGGCCTACGAGCAGTACTTC.